Only one count was recorded for the clone carrying this TCR beta chain. Its target is not known. Amplification used 60 Vbeta primers and 13 Jbeta primers. Using immunoSEQ multiplex PCR, the repertoire was profiled, and TCRdb retains in-frame clones only, with some absent. The sample has some 190,000 clones, roughly 80% seen once. The record originates from a study of cytomegalovirus exposure and HLA in healthy donors. Study at large: Earlier sequencing of 150 million to 200 million T cells yielded 100 million to 120 million unique TCR beta sequences. Falling in the Caucasian-associated ancestry cluster were approximately 84% of about 400 genotyped donors.

Findings and limits, study-wide: Later work showed greater clonal expansion in HLA-associated TCR beta chains than in equally common others.

CDR3 length equals 13 residues. V was clipped by 0 bases and J by 6 bases, with 8 bases between them. The germline gives CDR1 MNHEY, CDR2 SVGAGI. V and J are TRBV6-5 and TRBJ2-5; weak D call: TRBD1 (6 bases). The origin of this receptor is a male donor in good health and CMV-seronegative. The sequenced material came from PBMCs. The CDR3 nucleotides read TGTGCCAGCAGTTACTCAGGGGGACAGACCCAGTACTTC. Translating it yields CASSYSGGQTQYF.